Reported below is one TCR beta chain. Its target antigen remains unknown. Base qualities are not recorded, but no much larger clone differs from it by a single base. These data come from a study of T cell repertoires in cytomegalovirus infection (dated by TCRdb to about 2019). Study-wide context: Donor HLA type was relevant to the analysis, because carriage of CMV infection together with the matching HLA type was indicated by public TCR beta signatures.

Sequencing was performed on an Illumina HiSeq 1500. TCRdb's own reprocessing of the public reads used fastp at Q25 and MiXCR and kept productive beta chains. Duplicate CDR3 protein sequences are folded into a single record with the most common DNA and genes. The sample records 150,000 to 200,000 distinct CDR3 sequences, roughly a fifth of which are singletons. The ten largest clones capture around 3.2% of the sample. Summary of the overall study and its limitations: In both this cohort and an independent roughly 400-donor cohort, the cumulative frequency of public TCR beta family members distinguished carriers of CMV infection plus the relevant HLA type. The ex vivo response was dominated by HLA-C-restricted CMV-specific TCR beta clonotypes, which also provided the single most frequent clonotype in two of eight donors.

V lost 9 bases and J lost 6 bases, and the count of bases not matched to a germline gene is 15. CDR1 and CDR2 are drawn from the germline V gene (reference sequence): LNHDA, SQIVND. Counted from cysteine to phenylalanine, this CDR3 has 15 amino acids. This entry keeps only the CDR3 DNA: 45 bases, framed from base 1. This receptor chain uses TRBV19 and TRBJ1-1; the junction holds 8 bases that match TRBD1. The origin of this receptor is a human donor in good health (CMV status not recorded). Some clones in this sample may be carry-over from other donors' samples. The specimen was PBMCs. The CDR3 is CASDKGRPGGSEAFF. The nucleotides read TGTGCCAGCGACAAAGGAAGGCCAGGGGGCTCTGAAGCTTTCTTT.